This T cell receptor (beta chain) was recovered during a study of monozygotic twins with inflammatory bowel disease. Whole-study results and caveats: The sharing of clonotypes with others was lower in IBD patients than in healthy twins, especially with disease activity.

Input per TCR library consisted of 3500 ng of total RNA. For both chains, the TCRalpha and TCRbeta cDNA went through two nested PCRs of around 15 and 9 cycles. TCRdb re-called the 5' RACE reads, yielding one record per CDR3 amino acid sequence without DNA. The sample includes a few hundred thousand distinct CDR3 sequences. Details on this clonotype: Antigen: not known.

The CDR3 has 14 amino acids. Per the germline V gene, CDR1 is SNHLY and CDR2 is FYNNEI. Sequencing used blood. V is TRBV2 and J is TRBJ2-7; TCRdb's assignment of TRBD2 cannot be checked, as there is no DNA. The sequence was obtained from a human donor with ulcerative colitis or Crohn's disease, or a healthy co-twin of an affected twin (not recorded which). This CDR3 reads CASSERGSVHEQYF.